The rows below give T cell receptor beta chains drawn from one sample of a study of blood T cell repertoires in COVID-19. Produced via immunoSEQ multiplex PCR; TCRdb's table is partial and in-frame only. The data hold about 81,000 clones, with roughly 78% observed a single time. The sample consisted of peripheral blood. The receptors here all came from a human donor in a cohort sampled during active COVID-19. CDR3s include the opening cysteine and the closing phenylalanine or tryptophan. The D gene is left open where the match is weak. Clone size appears in some rows only: once, few, many, or a class for an expanded clone.

J	V	D	size	CDR3	DNA
TRBJ1-2	TRBV12-3/TRBV12-4	-	once	CASSQNRNYGYTF	TGTGCCAGCAGCCAGAACCGAAACTATGGCTACACCTTC
TRBJ2-7	TRBV3-1/TRBV3-2	-	-	CASSQDPSYEQYF	TGTGCCAGCAGCCAAGATCCCAGCTACGAGCAGTACTTC
TRBJ1-6	TRBV21-1	-	-	CASSPRGGGRNSPLHF	TGTGCCAGCAGCCCCCGTGGAGGGGGCAGGAATTCACCCCTCCACTTT
TRBJ2-3	TRBV5-1	TRBD2	-	CASSRQTGTSGTDTQYF	TGCGCCAGCAGCCGACAGACCGGGACTAGTGGCACAGATACGCAGTATTTT
TRBJ2-5	TRBV6-2/TRBV6-3	-	-	CASSYSGRGWETQYF	TGTGCCAGCAGTTACTCGGGCAGGGGTTGGGAGACCCAGTACTTC
TRBJ1-4	TRBV19	TRBD1	-	CATKGQGNEKLFF	TGTGCCACAAAAGGACAGGGGAATGAAAAACTGTTTTTT
TRBJ1-1	TRBV30	TRBD1	few	CAWSEQGVKNTEAFF	TGTGCCTGGAGTGAACAGGGGGTCAAGAACACTGAAGCTTTCTTT
TRBJ1-1	TRBV12-3/TRBV12-4	-	-	CASSLDTYTEAFF	TGTGCCAGCAGTTTGGACACTTACACTGAAGCTTTCTTT
TRBJ1-4	TRBV4-1	TRBD1	-	CASSQAGTGNEKLFF	TGCGCCAGCAGCCAAGCCGGGACAGGGAATGAAAAACTGTTTTTT
TRBJ1-1	TRBV6-1	-	-	CASSEDGHYTEAFF	TGTGCCAGCAGTGAAGATGGCCATTACACTGAAGCTTTCTTT
TRBJ2-5	TRBV6-2/TRBV6-3	-	-	CASSTGFRETQYF	TGTGCCAGCAGTACCGGATTCAGGGAGACCCAGTACTTC
TRBJ1-2	TRBV18	-	-	CASSPLTEPNYGYTF	TGTGCCAGCTCACCTCTTACGGAGCCTAACTATGGCTACACCTTC
TRBJ1-6	TRBV3-1/TRBV3-2	-	-	CASSQDIGNSPLHF	TGTGCCAGCAGCCAAGATATCGGGAATTCACCCCTCCACTTT
TRBJ2-7	TRBV30	-	-	CAWNLGPSEPEQYF	TGTGCCTGGAATCTGGGCCCCTCAGAACCCGAGCAGTACTTC
TRBJ1-4	TRBV12-3/TRBV12-4	-	-	CASSFRAGEKLFF	TGTGCCAGCAGTTTTAGGGCGGGGGAAAAACTGTTTTTT
TRBJ1-2	TRBV19	TRBD1	-	CASSTPGQGNYGYTF	TGTGCCAGTAGTACACCGGGACAGGGGAACTATGGCTACACCTTC
TRBJ2-3	TRBV19	-	once	CASSCMGAKSTDTQYF	TGTGCCAGTAGTTGTATGGGGGCGAAAAGCACAGATACGCAGTATTTT
TRBJ1-6	TRBV10-1	TRBD1	-	CASSESRTGSIHF	TGCGCCAGCAGTGAGTCTCGGACAGGGTCCATCCACTTT
TRBJ2-7	TRBV2	-	once	CASTGYEQYF	TGTGCCAGCACAGGCTACGAGCAGTACTTC
TRBJ1-4	TRBV9	-	-	CASSVRTGGFGEKLFF	TGTGCCAGCAGCGTTCGAACGGGGGGATTTGGAGAAAAACTGTTTTTT
TRBJ1-4	TRBV6-5	-	-	CASKAGNEKLFF	TGTGCCAGCAAGGCAGGGAACGAAAAACTGTTTTTT
TRBJ2-3	TRBV6-5	-	-	CASSYQETDTQYF	TGTGCCAGCAGTTACCAGGAAACAGATACGCAGTATTTT
TRBJ1-2	TRBV5-6	-	-	CASSLIEREGYTF	TGTGCCAGCAGCTTGATCGAACGAGAAGGCTACACCTTC
TRBJ1-1	TRBV25-1	-	-	CASLQGATEAFF	TGTGCCTCCCTCCAAGGGGCCACTGAAGCTTTCTTT
TRBJ2-3	TRBV6-6	TRBD1	-	CASRETGLVSDTQYF	TGTGCCAGCAGGGAGACAGGGTTGGTTTCAGATACGCAGTATTTT
TRBJ1-2	TRBV7-9	-	-	CASSFHGQSYGYTF	TGTGCCAGCAGCTTCCACGGACAGAGCTATGGCTACACCTTC
TRBJ1-5	TRBV5-1	TRBD1	-	CASSLSGTDNQPQHF	TGCGCCAGCAGCTTATCCGGGACAGACAATCAGCCCCAGCATTTT
TRBJ1-1	TRBV7-9	TRBD1	few	CASSSDRRGTEAFF	TGTGCCAGCAGCTCGGACAGGCGGGGCACTGAAGCTTTCTTT
TRBJ2-7	TRBV6-5	TRBD2	-	CASRPGTTLEQYF	TGTGCCAGCAGACCCGGGACTACCCTGGAGCAGTACTTC
TRBJ1-6	TRBV10-2	TRBD1	-	CASGTGYSPLHF	TGCGCCAGCGGGACAGGATATTCACCCCTCCACTTT
TRBJ1-2	TRBV11-2	TRBD1	-	CASSLRLGQLMDYTF	TGTGCCAGCAGCTTAAGACTGGGACAGCTTATGGACTACACCTTC
TRBJ1-2	TRBV27	TRBD1	once	CASSLASGTVYGYTF	TGTGCCAGCAGTTTAGCGTCCGGGACAGTCTATGGCTACACCTTC
TRBJ2-6	TRBV6-5	TRBD1	many	CASRTGAAGANVLTF	TGTGCCAGCAGAACAGGGGCTGCCGGGGCCAACGTCCTGACTTTC
TRBJ2-4	TRBV11-2	-	-	CASSLDRTENIQYF	TGTGCCAGCAGCTTAGATCGGACAGAAAACATTCAGTACTTC
TRBJ2-1	TRBV9	TRBD2	-	CASSAQRELDEQFF	TGTGCCAGCAGCGCCCAGCGGGAACTCGATGAGCAGTTCTTC
TRBJ1-4	TRBV4-1	-	once	CASSQWSSTSATNEKLFF	TGCGCCAGCAGCCAATGGTCCTCTACCTCTGCAACTAATGAAAAACTGTTTTTT